Listed below are T cell receptor beta chains from one sample, sequenced in a study of blood T cell repertoires in COVID-19. Method: immunoSEQ multiplex PCR; TCRdb's copy keeps in-frame clones and lacks some. This sample has under 75,000 clones, with roughly 89% found just once. Material for sequencing was peripheral blood. The receptors derive from a man in his thirties or forties with acute or convalescent COVID-19. Both conserved end residues are part of each CDR3. The D gene is left open where the match is weak. A clone size is listed for some rows: how often the clone was seen (once, few, many), or a class if it is expanded.

D gene: TRBD1
V gene: TRBV29-1
J gene: TRBJ1-4
clone size: .
CDR3 DNA: TGCAGCGTTCAGGGGGCTGGAGAAAAACTGTTTTTT
CDR3 protein: CSVQGAGEKLFF

D gene: .
V gene: TRBV19
J gene: TRBJ2-5
clone size: .
CDR3 DNA: TGTGCCAGTAGTATATGGGGCCACCAAGAGACCCAGTACTTC
CDR3 protein: CASSIWGHQETQYF

D gene: TRBD1
V gene: TRBV5-5
J gene: TRBJ2-3
clone size: .
CDR3 DNA: TGTGCCAGCAGCCCCAGGGGGCTAAACACAGATACGCAGTATTTT
CDR3 protein: CASSPRGLNTDTQYF

D gene: .
V gene: TRBV5-1
J gene: TRBJ2-5
clone size: .
CDR3 DNA: TGCGCCAGCAGCTTGGAGCCCCCAGGGGTAGGAGAGACCCAGTACTTC
CDR3 protein: CASSLEPPGVGETQYF

D gene: TRBD2
V gene: TRBV5-4
J gene: TRBJ2-1
clone size: .
CDR3 DNA: TGTGCCAGCAGCTCCCCCGGAGGAGCGGGAGCGTACAATGAGCAGTTCTTC
CDR3 protein: CASSSPGGAGAYNEQFF

D gene: .
V gene: TRBV18
J gene: TRBJ2-2
clone size: .
CDR3 DNA: TGTGCCAGCTCACTCACAGGGATCGGGGAGCTGTTTTTT
CDR3 protein: CASSLTGIGELFF

D gene: TRBD1
V gene: TRBV5-6
J gene: TRBJ1-5
clone size: .
CDR3 DNA: TGTGCCAGCAGCTCAGGGGGATGGGTCAATCAGCCCCAGCATTTT
CDR3 protein: CASSSGGWVNQPQHF

D gene: TRBD1
V gene: TRBV15
J gene: TRBJ1-5
clone size: .
CDR3 DNA: TGTGCCACGCTGACGGCAGGGGGCTCTCAGCCCCAGCATTTT
CDR3 protein: CATLTAGGSQPQHF

D gene: TRBD2
V gene: TRBV6-5
J gene: TRBJ2-2
clone size: few
CDR3 DNA: TGTGCCAGCAGCACCACTAGCGGGAGGATGGGGGAGCTGTTTTTT
CDR3 protein: CASSTTSGRMGELFF

D gene: .
V gene: TRBV14
J gene: TRBJ1-2
clone size: .
CDR3 DNA: TGTGCCAGCAGCCAAATTAACAGGACGGGTGGCTACACCTTC
CDR3 protein: CASSQINRTGGYTF

D gene: TRBD1
V gene: TRBV6-5
J gene: TRBJ2-7
clone size: .
CDR3 DNA: TGTGCCAGCAGCATCCGGACAGGCCTTCCCTACGAGCAGTACTTC
CDR3 protein: CASSIRTGLPYEQYF

D gene: TRBD1
V gene: TRBV12-3/TRBV12-4
J gene: TRBJ1-1
clone size: .
CDR3 DNA: TGTGCCAGCAGTTGGGGACAGGGGCCTGAAGCTTTCTTT
CDR3 protein: CASSWGQGPEAFF

D gene: TRBD1
V gene: TRBV2
J gene: TRBJ2-1
clone size: .
CDR3 DNA: TGTGCCAGCAGTGCTAGGACAGGGTCGATCAATGAGCAGTTCTTC
CDR3 protein: CASSARTGSINEQFF

D gene: .
V gene: TRBV27
J gene: TRBJ1-5
clone size: .
CDR3 DNA: TGTGCCAGCAGTTTATCGTGGGGGGGAGGGAATCAGCCCCAGCATTTT
CDR3 protein: CASSLSWGGGNQPQHF

D gene: TRBD1
V gene: TRBV7-9
J gene: TRBJ1-4
clone size: .
CDR3 DNA: TGTGCCAGCAGCCGCGGGACAGGGGGCGAAAAACTGTTTTTT
CDR3 protein: CASSRGTGGEKLFF

D gene: TRBD1
V gene: TRBV5-5
J gene: TRBJ1-1
clone size: .
CDR3 DNA: TGTGCCAGCGCTAAGGGCCCGGGACAGATGAACACTGAAGCTTTCTTT
CDR3 protein: CASAKGPGQMNTEAFF

D gene: .
V gene: TRBV10-1
J gene: TRBJ1-4
clone size: .
CDR3 DNA: TGCGCCAGCAGTCGGAGTTTGAATGAAAAACTGTTTTTT
CDR3 protein: CASSRSLNEKLFF

D gene: TRBD1
V gene: TRBV6-5
J gene: TRBJ1-5
clone size: .
CDR3 DNA: TGTGCCAGCGCACGGACAGGAAATAGCAATCAGCCCCAGCATTTT
CDR3 protein: CASARTGNSNQPQHF

D gene: .
V gene: TRBV7-2
J gene: TRBJ1-5
clone size: .
CDR3 DNA: TGTGCCAGCAGCCCAGACAGGACCCGGCCCCAGCATTTT
CDR3 protein: CASSPDRTRPQHF

D gene: .
V gene: TRBV28
J gene: TRBJ1-5
clone size: .
CDR3 DNA: TGTGCCAGCGGGGGGGGTAGAAGCAATCAGCCCCAGCATTTT
CDR3 protein: CASGGGRSNQPQHF

D gene: .
V gene: TRBV5-4
J gene: TRBJ2-7
clone size: .
CDR3 DNA: TGTGCCAGCAGCCGGGCGGAGGACCTCTCCTACGAGCAGTACTTC
CDR3 protein: CASSRAEDLSYEQYF

D gene: .
V gene: TRBV5-5
J gene: TRBJ1-1
clone size: .
CDR3 DNA: TGTGCCAGCAGCTTGGTGGGGGGGCGGACGAACACTGAAGCTTTCTTT
CDR3 protein: CASSLVGGRTNTEAFF

D gene: .
V gene: TRBV7-6
J gene: TRBJ2-1
clone size: .
CDR3 DNA: TGTGCCAGCAGCCCCGCGGAGGCTGTGTACAATGAGCAGTTCTTC
CDR3 protein: CASSPAEAVYNEQFF

D gene: TRBD2
V gene: TRBV6-2/TRBV6-3
J gene: TRBJ2-1
clone size: .
CDR3 DNA: TGTGCCAGCAGCTCCAAAACCCGGACTAGCGGGTACAATGAGCAGTTCTTC
CDR3 protein: CASSSKTRTSGYNEQFF

D gene: TRBD1
V gene: TRBV5-1
J gene: TRBJ2-1
clone size: .
CDR3 DNA: TGCGCCAGCAGCCCGGGGACAGGGAGCAATGAGCAGTTCTTC
CDR3 protein: CASSPGTGSNEQFF

D gene: TRBD1
V gene: TRBV30
J gene: TRBJ2-7
clone size: .
CDR3 DNA: TGTGCCTGGAGTGAGTGGGACAGGGGCCTCTACGAGCAGTACTTC
CDR3 protein: CAWSEWDRGLYEQYF

D gene: TRBD2
V gene: TRBV18
J gene: TRBJ2-1
clone size: .
CDR3 DNA: TGTGCCAGCTCACCAAGAGCGGGAGGAGCCTACAATGAGCAGTTCTTC
CDR3 protein: CASSPRAGGAYNEQFF

D gene: TRBD1
V gene: TRBV19
J gene: TRBJ1-2
clone size: .
CDR3 DNA: TGTGCCAGTAGTATACGTTCCGGGACAGCTAACTATGGCTACACCTTC
CDR3 protein: CASSIRSGTANYGYTF

D gene: .
V gene: TRBV5-1
J gene: TRBJ1-6
clone size: .
CDR3 DNA: TGCGCCAGCAGCCCCGGACCACAGGATTCACCCCTCCACTTT
CDR3 protein: CASSPGPQDSPLHF

D gene: .
V gene: TRBV6-6
J gene: TRBJ1-2
clone size: once
CDR3 DNA: TGTGCCAGCAGTTACGCCATGTCAGGGAACTATGGCTACACCTTC
CDR3 protein: CASSYAMSGNYGYTF

D gene: .
V gene: TRBV29-1
J gene: TRBJ1-1
clone size: once
CDR3 DNA: TGCAGCGTTGTTGGGAAACAGGGTAGAAGGTTCACTGAAGCTTTCTTT
CDR3 protein: CSVVGKQGRRFTEAFF

D gene: .
V gene: TRBV6-5
J gene: TRBJ1-1
clone size: .
CDR3 DNA: TGTGCCAGCAGTTACTCAACAGCGAACACTGAAGCTTTCTTT
CDR3 protein: CASSYSTANTEAFF

D gene: TRBD1
V gene: TRBV2
J gene: TRBJ1-2
clone size: .
CDR3 DNA: TGTGCCAGCAGCGCCACAGGGGGCAGCTATGGCTACACCTTC
CDR3 protein: CASSATGGSYGYTF

D gene: .
V gene: TRBV28
J gene: TRBJ1-6
clone size: .
CDR3 DNA: TGTGCCAGCAGTACGTCAGGGAATTCACCCCTCCACTTT
CDR3 protein: CASSTSGNSPLHF

D gene: TRBD1
V gene: TRBV5-4
J gene: TRBJ2-1
clone size: .
CDR3 DNA: TGTGCCAGCAGCCCTGGGGACAGGGCGAGCTACAATGAGCAGTTCTTC
CDR3 protein: CASSPGDRASYNEQFF

D gene: TRBD1
V gene: TRBV19
J gene: TRBJ2-7
clone size: .
CDR3 DNA: TGTGCCAGTAGTCATCCGGGACAGGAAGCCTACGAGCAGTACTTC
CDR3 protein: CASSHPGQEAYEQYF

D gene: .
V gene: TRBV7-8
J gene: TRBJ1-1
clone size: .
CDR3 DNA: TGTGCCAGCAGCCCATACCCAGAAAACACTGAAGCTTTCTTT
CDR3 protein: CASSPYPENTEAFF

D gene: .
V gene: TRBV7-2
J gene: TRBJ2-3
clone size: .
CDR3 DNA: TGTGCCAGCAGCCCCGACATGGGCAGGGCAGAAGATACGCAGTATTTT
CDR3 protein: CASSPDMGRAEDTQYF

D gene: TRBD1
V gene: TRBV19
J gene: TRBJ2-5
clone size: few
CDR3 DNA: TGTGCCAGTAGTACCGGGACAGGAGACCTCCAAGAGACCCAGTACTTC
CDR3 protein: CASSTGTGDLQETQYF

D gene: .
V gene: TRBV6-5
J gene: TRBJ2-7
clone size: few
CDR3 DNA: TGTGCCAGCAGTAAGGAGGGGACCTACGAGCAGTACTTC
CDR3 protein: CASSKEGTYEQYF

D gene: .
V gene: TRBV30
J gene: TRBJ1-2
clone size: .
CDR3 DNA: TGTGCCTGGCAGGGGAATAACTATGGCTACACCTTC
CDR3 protein: CAWQGNNYGYTF

D gene: .
V gene: TRBV7-2
J gene: TRBJ1-2
clone size: .
CDR3 DNA: TGTGCCAGCAGCTCCCGGGGATTCTATGGCTACACCTTC
CDR3 protein: CASSSRGFYGYTF

D gene: TRBD1
V gene: TRBV5-1
J gene: TRBJ2-7
clone size: .
CDR3 DNA: TGCGCCAGCAGCTTGGAGCCGGGACAGCCCTACGAGCAGTACTTC
CDR3 protein: CASSLEPGQPYEQYF

D gene: TRBD1
V gene: TRBV5-1
J gene: TRBJ2-1
clone size: .
CDR3 DNA: TGCGCCAGCACCAATGGACAGGGTTTTTACAATGAGCAGTTCTTC
CDR3 protein: CASTNGQGFYNEQFF

D gene: .
V gene: TRBV3-1/TRBV3-2
J gene: TRBJ1-1
clone size: .
CDR3 DNA: TGTGCCAGCAGCCACGGACAGAAAGGCACTGAAGCTTTCTTT
CDR3 protein: CASSHGQKGTEAFF

D gene: TRBD1
V gene: TRBV27
J gene: TRBJ1-4
clone size: .
CDR3 DNA: TGTGCCAGCAGAGAGACAGGGGGCTCTGGAGAAAAACTGTTTTTT
CDR3 protein: CASRETGGSGEKLFF

D gene: .
V gene: TRBV24-1
J gene: TRBJ2-3
clone size: .
CDR3 DNA: TGTGCCACCAGTGAAACAGGGAGCACAGATACGCAGTATTTT
CDR3 protein: CATSETGSTDTQYF

D gene: .
V gene: TRBV5-6
J gene: TRBJ1-2
clone size: once
CDR3 DNA: TGTGCCAGCAGCTTGGGGATAGGGGTTGGCTACACCTTC
CDR3 protein: CASSLGIGVGYTF

D gene: .
V gene: TRBV6-5
J gene: TRBJ1-6
clone size: .
CDR3 DNA: TGTGCCAGCAGACCCGGGGGAGCTTCACCCCTCCACTTT
CDR3 protein: CASRPGGASPLHF

D gene: .
V gene: TRBV21-1
J gene: TRBJ2-5
clone size: .
CDR3 DNA: TGTGCCAGCAGTGAGGGACTAGCTCTCGGAGAGACCCAGTACTTC
CDR3 protein: CASSEGLALGETQYF

D gene: .
V gene: TRBV2
J gene: TRBJ1-2
clone size: .
CDR3 DNA: TGTGCCAGCAGTGCTACCGGGACTCTAAGTGGCTACACCTTC
CDR3 protein: CASSATGTLSGYTF

D gene: .
V gene: TRBV2
J gene: TRBJ1-6
clone size: few
CDR3 DNA: TGTGCCAGCAGTGAAGCCAGGGTGAATTCACCCCTCCACTTT
CDR3 protein: CASSEARVNSPLHF

D gene: .
V gene: TRBV7-9
J gene: TRBJ2-7
clone size: .
CDR3 DNA: TGTGCCAGCAGCATCTTGACAGGCAACGAGCAGTACTTC
CDR3 protein: CASSILTGNEQYF

D gene: .
V gene: TRBV5-1
J gene: TRBJ1-1
clone size: once
CDR3 DNA: TGCGCCAGCAGCTTGGAGGGAGGGGGCACTGAAGCTTTCTTT
CDR3 protein: CASSLEGGGTEAFF

D gene: .
V gene: TRBV5-1
J gene: TRBJ1-3
clone size: .
CDR3 DNA: TGCGCCAGCAGCTTGGGCGTTTCGGACGGGGACACCATATATTTT
CDR3 protein: CASSLGVSDGDTIYF

D gene: .
V gene: TRBV19
J gene: TRBJ1-3
clone size: .
CDR3 DNA: TGTGCCAGTAGGGACATCGGGGGAAACACCATATATTTT
CDR3 protein: CASRDIGGNTIYF

D gene: TRBD1
V gene: TRBV27
J gene: TRBJ2-3
clone size: .
CDR3 DNA: TGTGCCAGCAGTCACAGGGGGCCTTTGGATACGCAGTATTTT
CDR3 protein: CASSHRGPLDTQYF

D gene: .
V gene: TRBV6-1
J gene: TRBJ1-2
clone size: .
CDR3 DNA: TGTGCCAGCAGTGAAGCCCAGGGCTACAACTATGGCTACACCTTC
CDR3 protein: CASSEAQGYNYGYTF

D gene: .
V gene: TRBV5-6
J gene: TRBJ1-6
clone size: once
CDR3 DNA: TGTGCCAGCAGCTTGGCGGGGGGATATTCACCCCTCCACTTT
CDR3 protein: CASSLAGGYSPLHF

D gene: TRBD1
V gene: TRBV5-4
J gene: TRBJ1-2
clone size: .
CDR3 DNA: TGTGCCAGCAGCTTGGAAGGGACAGGGGGCTATGGCTACACCTTC
CDR3 protein: CASSLEGTGGYGYTF